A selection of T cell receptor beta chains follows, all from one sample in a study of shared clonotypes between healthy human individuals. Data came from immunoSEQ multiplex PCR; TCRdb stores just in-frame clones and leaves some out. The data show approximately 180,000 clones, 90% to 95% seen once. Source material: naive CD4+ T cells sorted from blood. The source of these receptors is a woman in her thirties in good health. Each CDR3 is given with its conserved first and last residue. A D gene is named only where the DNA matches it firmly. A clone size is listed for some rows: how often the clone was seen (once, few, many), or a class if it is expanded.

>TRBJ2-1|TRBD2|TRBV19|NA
TGTGCCAGTACCCTGTGGGGGACTAGCGGGAGGGATGAGCAGTTCTTC
CASTLWGTSGRDEQFF
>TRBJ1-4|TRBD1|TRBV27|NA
TGTGCCAGCAGTCCAAGGACAGGGAGCACTAATGAAAAACTGTTTTTT
CASSPRTGSTNEKLFF
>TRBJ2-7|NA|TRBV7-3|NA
TGTGCCAGCAGAGGGCCAGACACCTCCTACGAGCAGTACTTC
CASRGPDTSYEQYF
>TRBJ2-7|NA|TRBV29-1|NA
TGCAGCGTTGGGGGACCTTACGAGCAGTACTTC
CSVGGPYEQYF
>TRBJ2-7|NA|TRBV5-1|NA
TGCGCCAGCAGCTTAACCAGAGGCGAGCAGTACTTC
CASSLTRGEQYF
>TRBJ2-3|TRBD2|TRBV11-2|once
TGTGCCAGCAGTAAAATAGCGGGAGCTTCAGATACGCAGTATTTT
CASSKIAGASDTQYF
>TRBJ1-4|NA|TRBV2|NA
TGTGCCAGCAGTGAGGGAGCAACTAATGAAAAACTGTTTTTT
CASSEGATNEKLFF
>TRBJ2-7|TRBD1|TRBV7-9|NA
TGTGCCAGCAGCCGGGACAGGCCTAGAGCCTACGAGCAGTACTTC
CASSRDRPRAYEQYF
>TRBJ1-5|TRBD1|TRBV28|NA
TGTGCCAGCAGTTTTGACAGGGTGATCCGATATCAGCCCCAGCATTTT
CASSFDRVIRYQPQHF
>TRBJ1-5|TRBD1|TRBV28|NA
TGTGCCAGCAGTTTATACAGGGGTGCGGGGAGTAGCAATCAGCCCCAGCATTTT
CASSLYRGAGSSNQPQHF
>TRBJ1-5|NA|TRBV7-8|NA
TGTGCCAGCAGCTTAGAGAGGGCAAGCAATCAGCCCCAGCATTTT
CASSLERASNQPQHF
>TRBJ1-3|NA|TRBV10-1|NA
TGCGCCAGCAGTGATGGAACAGGCTCTGGAAACACCATATATTTT
CASSDGTGSGNTIYF